The T cell receptor (beta chain) under discussion was sequenced for a study of blood T cell repertoires in COVID-19. The wider study: The United States, Italy and Spain provided the acute and convalescent COVID-19 samples. Sources were T cells, B-cell-depleted T cells, or PBMCs; the material itself was cDNA or gDNA.

Those enrolled in Seattle joined during active infection and were followed longitudinally afterward. Germline V lookup: CDR1 SGHRS, CDR2 YFSETQ. J lost 6 bases, V lost 4 bases, and 12 bases had no gene match. CDR3 size: 16 residues. As originally analysed: Cell counts per sample came from amplifying reference gene primers. Data came from immunoSEQ multiplex PCR; TCRdb stores just in-frame clones and leaves some out. V and J calls and clone size are given by that table; D and trimming were obtained from the DNA. Of 250,000 to 300,000 clones in the sample, less than 90% were seen once. This receptor was taken from a woman in her twenties or thirties with COVID-19, enrolled during active disease. The V call is TRBV5-1, the J call TRBJ2-5; 10 bases are a match to TRBD2. The sample consisted of peripheral blood. The CDR3 here is CASSPLSGGAVQTQYF. CDR3 in DNA: TGCGCCAGCAGCCCCTTAAGCGGGGGGGCAGTCCAGACCCAGTACTTC.